Below, 27 T cell receptor beta chains from the same sample are listed, as sequenced in a study of vaccination and CD4 T cells after COVID-19. These receptors lack a known antigen. With the Oncomine TCR Beta short-read assay, DNA from cultured CD4+ T cells was sequenced. From the PCR reads, TCRdb called clonotypes with MiXCR, one entry per CDR3 protein. The sample has about 7,000 distinct CDR3 sequences; roughly two fifths are singletons. Documented treatment: approximately nine-day PBMC culture with coronavirus spike peptide pools or control peptides (ViraFEST assay). The unexposed donor gave CD4+ T cells before the COVID-19 pandemic (2011-2018). Sequencing was carried out using CD4+ T cells from blood, cultured in vitro. These receptors came from a human donor in good health.

This clonotype came up a few times. The V call is TRBV7-2, the J call TRBJ2-6, with a weak D call TRBD2 (5 bases). V was clipped by 7 bases and J by 0 bases, with 7 bases between them. CDR1 SGHTA and CDR2 FQGNSA come from the germline V gene. The CDR3 extends over 14 amino acids. The CDR3 sequence is CASTRDSGANVLTF. Here the CDR3 DNA reads TGTGCCAGCACCCGGGACTCTGGGGCCAACGTCCTGACTTTC.

V is TRBV6-5 and J is TRBJ2-5, with TRBD1 matching 8 bases. This CDR3 has 17 residues. Germline lookup yields CDR1 MNHEY and CDR2 SVGAGI. Trimming at V came to 3 bases and at J to 2 bases, leaving 11 bases not matched to a gene. The CDR3 bases are TGTGCCAGCAGTTATTTCTCGCTTTGGGACAGGCAAGAGACCCAGTACTTC. Encoded protein: CASSYFSLWDRQETQYF.

The V call is TRBV12-3 or TRBV12-4, the J call TRBJ2-5; D perhaps matches TRBD1 (6 bases). CDR3 size: 14 residues. Trimming removed 7 bases at V and 0 bases at J, with 12 bases between. CDR3 nucleotide sequence: TGTGCCAGCAAGGACAGCCTGTACCAAGAGACCCAGTACTTC. This codes for CASKDSLYQETQYF.

The chain links TRBV2 to TRBJ2-5, with TRBD1 as a possible D gene (5 bases). The CDR3 totals 15 residues. V was cut by 3 bases and J by 1 base, with 12 bases left in between. Germline V gene lookup returns CDR1 SNHLY and CDR2 FYNNEI. CDR3 in amino acids: CASSDPGRAQETQYF. CDR3 nucleotide sequence: TGTGCCAGCAGTGATCCCGGCAGGGCCCAAGAGACCCAGTACTTC. The full variable domain, its missing parts supplied by reference TRBV2 and TRBJ2-5, is EPEVTQTPSHQVTQMGQEVILRCVPISNHLYFYWYRQILGQKVEFLVSFYNNEISEKSEIFDDQFSVERPDGSNFTLKIRSTKLEDSAMYFCASSDPGRAQETQYFGPGTRLLVL.

J is TRBJ2-4 and V is TRBV6-1; 7 bases match TRBD1. V lost 2 bases to trimming and J lost 6 bases; unmatched junction nucleotides: 10. Germline CDR1 and CDR2: MNHNS and SASEGT. The CDR3 loop spans 16 amino acids. CDR3 residues: CASSEYYGWDRNIQYF. The CDR3 DNA sequence: TGTGCCAGCAGTGAATACTATGGGTGGGACAGAAACATTCAGTACTTC.

The chain joins TRBV6-1 to TRBJ2-3; 12 bases are shared with TRBD2. Germline CDR1 reads MNHNS; CDR2 reads SASEGT. This CDR3 is 16 amino acids long. V was pared by 6 bases and J by 5 bases, with 9 bases of the junction left unmatched. CDR3 protein: CASSTIPSGGGDTQYF. The CDR3 region has the DNA TGTGCCAGCAGCACCATCCCTAGCGGGGGGGGAGATACGCAGTATTTT.

The chain uses TRBV6-1 and TRBJ1-5; D is undetermined. With 2 bases removed from V and 0 bases from J, the gap between germline ends came to 11 bases. CDR3 length: 16 amino acids. Germline-derived CDR1 and CDR2 are MNHNS and SASEGT. As DNA, the CDR3 is TGTGCCAGCAGTGAAAGGGCGGCAAATAGCAATCAGCCCCAGCATTTT. Translated, it gives CASSERAANSNQPQHF.

This clonotype was picked up a small number of times. The genes are TRBV20-1 and TRBJ1-2; TRBD1 agrees at 9 bases. Looked up from germline, CDR1 is DFQATT and CDR2 is SNEGSKA (reference sequence). This CDR3 contains 15 residues. Trimming cost V 5 bases and J 4 bases; bases outside gene matches: 11. The chain's CDR3 is CSAPRTGDTSYGYTF. The CDR3 coding sequence is TGCAGTGCTCCCCGGACAGGGGACACCTCCTATGGCTACACCTTC.

V and J are TRBV7-2 and TRBJ2-7; no clear D gene. The V gene lost 3 bases and the J gene lost 4 bases, with 4 bases spanning the gap. From germline, CDR1 is SGHTA and CDR2 FQGNSA. The CDR3 is 11 residues long. CDR3 coding DNA: TGTGCCAGCAGCTTTTCTTACGAGCAGTACTTC. This codes for CASSFSYEQYF.

The gene calls are TRBV20-1 and TRBJ1-1; D not resolved. This CDR3 region has 14 residues. The germline V gene has CDR1 DFQATT and CDR2 SNEGSKA (reference sequence). V lost 5 bases to trimming and J lost 0 bases, with 13 bases between them. CDR3 sequence reads: CSARIGSMNTEAFF. The CDR3 nucleotides are TGCAGTGCTCGCATCGGATCTATGAACACTGAAGCTTTCTTT.

This clonotype was detected only once. The chain recombines TRBV6-5 with TRBJ2-3; no firm D call. The CDR3 runs to 14 residues. The V and J ends lost 4 bases and 3 bases respectively, with 11 bases between them. CDR1 and CDR2 (germline): MNHEY, SVGAGI. CDR3 DNA: TGTGCCAGCAGTTCCGGTGACAAAACAGATACGCAGTATTTT. This codes for CASSSGDKTDTQYF.

V and J are TRBV24-1 and TRBJ2-1; 8 bases align to TRBD2. The V gene end was trimmed by 5 bases and the J gene end by 7 bases; junction bases not matched to a gene: 12. Germline V gene data show CDR1 as KGHDR and CDR2 as SFDVKD. This CDR3 spans 16 amino acids. The CDR3 here is CATSGNSGEKGNEQFF. Here the CDR3 DNA reads TGTGCCACCAGTGGAAATAGCGGGGAGAAAGGTAATGAGCAGTTCTTC.

This chain joins TRBV18 and TRBJ1-6; no reliable D call. Trimming removed 3 bases at V and 9 bases at J, with 18 bases between. This CDR3 is 16 amino acids long. Looked up from germline, CDR1 is KGHSH and CDR2 is LQKENI. CDR3 nucleotide sequence: TGTGCCAGCTCACCCGGGCTGGGGATCTTCGGTTCACCCCTCCACTTT. Residues: CASSPGLGIFGSPLHF.

The rearrangement links TRBV6-1 to TRBJ2-5; tentative D call: TRBD2 (5 bases). Per the germline V gene, CDR1 is MNHNS and CDR2 is SASEGT. Trimming took 5 bases from V and 3 from J, leaving 10 bases between them. The CDR3 is made up of 13 amino acids. The CDR3 bases are TGTGCCAGCAGTCTAGCAGATGAAGAGACCCAGTACTTC. Translated: CASSLADEETQYF.

The chain couples TRBV6-2 or TRBV6-3 to TRBJ1-2, with 9 bases aligning to TRBD1. CDR1 is MNHEY and CDR2 is SVGEGT in the germline V gene. This CDR3 contains 14 residues. The V and J ends lost 2 bases and 4 bases, in that order; junction bases with no gene match: 2. The CDR3 sequence is CASSYRDRAYGYTF. The CDR3 DNA is TGTGCCAGCAGTTACCGGGACAGGGCCTATGGCTACACCTTC.

This clonotype was observed a single time. The chain uses TRBV19 and TRBJ2-1, with TRBD1 matching 7 bases. The CDR3 covers 14 residues. The germline CDR1 and CDR2 sequences are LNHDA and SQIVND (reference sequence). The trim removed 7 bases at V and 2 bases at J, leaving 5 bases unmatched. Written as DNA, the CDR3 is TGTGCCAGTAACCCGACAGGGCCCTACAATGAGCAGTTCTTC. Encoded protein: CASNPTGPYNEQFF.

The V call is TRBV20-1, the J call TRBJ1-2, with TRBD1 matching over 8 bases. Germline CDR1 and CDR2: DFQATT and SNEGSKA (reference sequence). The CDR3 contains 13 residues. Trimming cost V 5 bases and J 5 bases; bases outside gene matches: 7. The CDR3 bases are TGCAGTGCTGACCCCGGGACAGGTTATGGCTACACCTTC. Residues: CSADPGTGYGYTF.

This chain uses TRBV11-2 with TRBJ2-7; D may be TRBD1 or TRBD2 (5 bases each). CDR1 is SGHAT and CDR2 is FQNNGV in the germline V gene. The CDR3 sequence is 14 residues long. V lost 5 bases, J lost 3 bases, and 14 bases lay in between. In nucleotides, the CDR3 is TGTGCCAGCAGCCCGAGCCGGGACCACTACGAGCAGTACTTC. Amino acid sequence: CASSPSRDHYEQYF.

The CDR3 is CASSPLGQGISNQPQHF. The CDR3 DNA is TGTGCCAGCAGCCCCCTCGGGCAGGGTATAAGCAATCAGCCCCAGCATTTT. This rearrangement joins TRBV6-1 to TRBJ1-5; D may be TRBD1 (5 bases). CDR3 length: 17 amino acids. The V and J ends lost 6 bases and 1 base respectively, with 19 bases between them. Germline CDR1 is MNHNS and CDR2 is SASEGT.

The table lists this clonotype with a few counts. The chain's CDR3 is CASRLERAVTEAFF. Written as DNA, the CDR3 is TGTGCCAGCAGGCTTGAGAGGGCAGTCACTGAAGCTTTCTTT. V and J are TRBV2 and TRBJ1-1, with D uncertain. V was pared by 6 bases and J by 4 bases, with 15 bases between. Germline V gene sequence: CDR1 SNHLY, CDR2 FYNNEI. The CDR3 extends over 14 amino acids.

This chain uses TRBV9 with TRBJ1-2; no reliable D call. V dropped 0 bases and J dropped 7 bases, with 13 bases sitting between them. Per the germline V gene, CDR1 is SGDLS and CDR2 is YYNGEE. The CDR3 is 14 residues long. The CDR3 nucleotides read TGTGCCAGCAGCGTAGAAGATTCGACGGGTGGCTACACCTTC. Translation: CASSVEDSTGGYTF.

The chain carries TRBV7-9 and TRBJ2-7, with D uncertain. The CDR3 is 13 amino acids. Trimming pared 1 base from V and 2 bases from J, leaving 6 bases between. CDR1 SEHNR and CDR2 FQNEAQ come from the germline V gene (reference sequence). The DNA of the CDR3 is TGTGCCAGCAGCTTAGGGCTAGCCTACGAGCAGTACTTC. Its protein is CASSLGLAYEQYF.

This clonotype has just a few counts. V is TRBV27 and J is TRBJ2-3; D might be TRBD2 (5 bases). V was cut by 1 base and J by 5 bases, with 10 bases left in between. CDR1 and CDR2 from the germline V gene are MNHEY and SMNVEV (reference sequence). The CDR3 contains 14 residues. The CDR3 loop reads CASSLWKGEDTQYF. The CDR3 DNA reads as TGTGCCAGCAGTTTATGGAAGGGAGAAGATACGCAGTATTTT.

The chain combines TRBV7-2 with TRBJ2-3; D gene ambiguous. CDR1 is SGHTA and CDR2 is FQGNSA in the germline V gene. CDR3 length equals 14 residues. Between the trimmed V and J ends, which lost 5 bases and 1 base, there was a span of 10 bases. The CDR3 bases are TGTGCCAGCAGCCCTCCCAAACGCACAGATACGCAGTATTTT. Translated, it gives CASSPPKRTDTQYF.

The chain recombines TRBV18 with TRBJ2-5; D remains unclear. The ends were cut back, 1 base at V and 3 bases at J, with 0 bases in the middle. This CDR3 region has 11 residues. Germline values: CDR1 KGHSH, CDR2 LQKENI. Here the CDR3 DNA reads TGTGCCAGCTCACCACAAGAGACCCAGTACTTC. The encoded protein is CASSPQETQYF.

The rearrangement joins TRBV7-9 to TRBJ1-3; TRBD1 aligns across 7 bases. Per the germline V gene, CDR1 is SEHNR and CDR2 is FQNEAQ (reference sequence). Trimming cost V 2 bases and J 4 bases; bases outside gene matches: 20. This CDR3 spans 20 amino acids. This chain's CDR3 is CASSLTPLTSAGGGGNTIYF. The CDR3, as DNA: TGTGCCAGCAGCTTAACCCCATTAACTTCCGCAGGGGGTGGAGGAAACACCATATATTTT.

The chain employs TRBV11-2 and TRBJ2-7, with 8 bases matching TRBD1. V dropped 5 bases and J dropped 4; count of bases not matched to a gene: 7. The CDR3 sequence is 14 residues long. Germline values: CDR1 SGHAT, CDR2 FQNNGV. CDR3 region: CASSTMTGDYEQYF. The CDR3 nucleotides are TGTGCCAGCAGCACAATGACAGGGGATTACGAGCAGTACTTC.